This record covers a single T cell receptor beta chain. Profiling relied on immunoSEQ multiplex PCR, and the TCRdb table lists in-frame clones only, not all of them. The repertoire holds about 69,000 clones, with around 94% as singletons. These data are taken from a study of T cell changes during pregnancy in multiple sclerosis. Looked up from germline, CDR1 is LNHDA and CDR2 is SQIVND (reference sequence). The CDR3 has 15 amino acids. Trimming took off 6 bases at V and 0 bases at J, with 15 bases between the two ends. The chain has TRBV19 and TRBJ2-7, with D maybe TRBD1 (6 bases). The receptor comes from a female donor in good health, enrolled as a control in a pregnancy study. The source material was peripheral blood, sampled in the third trimester of pregnancy. The chain's CDR3 is CASRSVGGFSYEQYF. CDR3 nucleotide sequence: TGTGCCAGTAGATCCGTTGGGGGCTTCTCCTACGAGCAGTACTTC.